The 28 T cell receptor beta chains in this list originate from one sample, sequenced in a study of T cells in Graves' hyperthyroidism and ophthalmopathy. The CDR3 regions of TCR beta were amplified from RNA transcripts. The TCR CDR3 was amplified in a first-round RT-PCR using the HTBI primer set. TCRdb analysed the multiplex PCR reads with MiXCR anew, one entry per CDR3 protein. The sample contains a few hundred thousand distinct CDR3 sequences, around 15% of which appear only once. Sample: blood. These receptors all stem from a woman aged 40-49 years with Graves' ophthalmopathy.

This clonotype has ten or more counts. The rearrangement joins TRBV7-2 to TRBJ1-1; a possible D gene is TRBD1 (5 bases). Looked up from germline, CDR1 is SGHTA and CDR2 is FQGNSA. This CDR3 contains 14 residues. V shed 3 bases and J shed 2 bases, with 10 bases lying between them. DNA for the CDR3: TGTGCCAGCAGCTTCGGACATCTTAACACTGAAGCTTTCTTT. This gives the protein CASSFGHLNTEAFF.

This clonotype occurred many times. This CDR3 is CATSRSGWGGEAFF. For the CDR3, the DNA is TGTGCCACCAGCAGATCGGGGTGGGGAGGTGAAGCTTTCTTT. This rearrangement joins TRBV15 to TRBJ1-1; D gene unclear. The germline V gene encodes CDR1 LNHNV and CDR2 YYDKDF (reference sequence). This CDR3 contains 14 residues. Trimming cost V 2 bases and J 7 bases, with 14 bases left between them.

V and J are TRBV18 and TRBJ1-1, with 10 bases fitting TRBD1. The trim removed 4 bases at V and 5 bases at J, leaving 16 bases unmatched. The germline V gene encodes CDR1 KGHSH and CDR2 LQKENI. The CDR3 totals 18 residues. The CDR3 region has the DNA TGTGCCAGCTCACGGCTCCCCCCCCAGACAGGGGGCTTAACTGAAGCTTTCTTT. Translated, it gives CASSRLPPQTGGLTEAFF.

This clonotype showed up many times. The V gene is TRBV24-1, the J gene TRBJ2-5; 12 nucleotides line up with TRBD2. The CDR3 has 16 amino acids. V shed 3 bases, J shed 1 base, and the junction held 2 bases outside the gene matches. Germline lookup yields CDR1 KGHDR and CDR2 SFDVKD. Here the CDR3 DNA reads TGTGCCACCAGTGATCGACTAGCGGGGGTCCAAGAGACCCAGTACTTC. Protein sequence: CATSDRLAGVQETQYF.

The V and J genes are TRBV5-6 and TRBJ2-2; D may correspond to TRBD1 or TRBD2 (5 bases each). V shed 5 bases and J shed 5 bases, with 16 bases lying between them. Looked up from germline, CDR1 is SGHDT and CDR2 is YYEEEE. This CDR3 comprises 15 residues. The CDR3 here is CASRQEVGDTGELFF. The CDR3 coding sequence is TGTGCCAGCAGACAGGAGGTAGGGGATACCGGGGAGCTGTTTTTT. Full variable domain (rest looked up from reference TRBV5-6 and TRBJ2-2): DAGVTQSPTHLIKTRGQQVTLRCSPKSGHDTVSWYQQALGQGPQFIFQYYEEEERQRGNFPDRFSGHQFPNYSSELNVNALLLGDSALYLCASRQEVGDTGELFFGEGSRLTVL.

This clonotype was observed a handful of times. The chain carries TRBV19 and TRBJ1-6; 9 nucleotides match TRBD1. The CDR3 is made up of 17 amino acids. The germline gives CDR1 LNHDA, CDR2 SQIVND (reference sequence). The J segment lost 5 bases and the V segment lost 7 bases, leaving 12 bases of the junction unmatched. The DNA for the CDR3 is TGTGCCAGTACCTTGGTGGGGGACAGGGTCGATAATTCACCCCTCCACTTT. Its protein product is CASTLVGDRVDNSPLHF.

This clonotype was recorded a few times. The CDR3 protein is CASSLNSGAQETQYF. The CDR3, as DNA: TGTGCCAGCAGCTTAAATAGCGGGGCACAAGAGACCCAGTACTTC. J is TRBJ2-5 and V is TRBV7-8; TRBD2 matches at 8 bases. V trimming: 2 bases; J trimming: 2 bases; junction bases outside the gene matches: 4. The germline V gene has CDR1 SGHVS and CDR2 FQNEAQ. CDR3 length: 15 amino acids.

This clonotype was found a few times. This sequence joins TRBV5-1 and TRBJ1-2; TRBD1 is a possible D gene (5 bases). The germline V and J ends were trimmed by 4 bases and 4 bases, with 14 bases remaining between them. The CDR3 sequence is 14 residues long. The germline gives CDR1 SGHRS, CDR2 YFSETQ. In DNA, the CDR3 is TGCGCCAGCAGCCCCGGGGCAGGTCGCTATGGCTACACCTTC. Translated: CASSPGAGRYGYTF.

This clonotype has at least ten counts. The V and J genes are TRBV3-1 and TRBJ2-1, with 7 bases that match TRBD2. This CDR3 is 15 amino acids long. V lost 0 bases to trimming and J lost 12 bases; unmatched junction nucleotides: 11. From germline, CDR1 is LGHDT and CDR2 YNNKEL (reference sequence). CDR3 protein: CASSQDLETSTRQFF. DNA for the CDR3: TGTGCCAGCAGCCAAGATCTCGAGACTAGCACAAGGCAGTTCTTC.

This clonotype was counted ten times or more. The DNA for the CDR3 is TGCAGCGCCGGGGCTAATTCGAACACTGAAGCTTTCTTT. Translated, it gives CSAGANSNTEAFF. The chain couples TRBV29-1 to TRBJ1-1; tentatively, D is TRBD1 (5 bases). Germline V lookup: CDR1 SQVTM, CDR2 ANQGSEA. Trimming stripped 7 bases from V and 1 base from J, with 13 bases between. This CDR3 comprises 13 residues.

This clonotype was detected ten times or more. The genes are TRBV2 and TRBJ1-1, with D hard to call. Looked up from germline, CDR1 is SNHLY and CDR2 is FYNNEI. Between the trimmed V and J ends, which lost 0 bases and 11 bases, there was a span of 10 bases. This CDR3 contains 12 residues. CDR3 protein: CASSEASRRAFF. The CDR3 DNA is TGTGCCAGCAGTGAAGCGTCTCGTCGGGCTTTCTTT.

This clonotype has ten or more counts. The chain recombines TRBV5-8 with TRBJ1-5; D unclear. CDR1 SGHTS and CDR2 YDEGEE come from the germline V gene. V dropped 4 bases and J dropped 4 bases, with 12 bases sitting between them. The CDR3 contains 14 residues. CDR3 protein: CASSLGRINQPQHF. CDR3 coding DNA: TGTGCCAGCAGCCTAGGACGGATTAATCAGCCCCAGCATTTT.

In its sample, this clonotype was seen many times. The gene calls are TRBV6-1 and TRBJ1-1; 8 bases fit TRBD1. The V gene's germline CDR1 is MNHNS and CDR2 SASEGT. J lost 4 bases, V lost 9 bases, and 7 bases had no gene match. This CDR3 has 13 residues. The CDR3 nucleotides are TGTGCCAGTTGGACAGGGATTGGCACTGAAGCTTTCTTT. Protein sequence: CASWTGIGTEAFF.

The sample holds many counts of this clonotype. The J gene is TRBJ2-3, the V gene TRBV2, with D possibly TRBD1 on 5 matching bases. V shed 6 bases and J shed 0 bases, with 13 bases lying between them. Germline V lookup: CDR1 SNHLY, CDR2 FYNNEI. The CDR3 runs 15 residues. The CDR3 here is CASSVKGISTDTQYF. The CDR3 DNA reads TGTGCCAGCAGCGTTAAGGGGATAAGCACAGATACGCAGTATTTT.

The rearrangement joins TRBV11-2 to TRBJ1-4; 7 bases line up with TRBD1. After removal of 5 bases from V and 7 bases from J, the junction contained 10 bases not matched to a gene. The CDR3 has 15 amino acids. The germline V gene has CDR1 SGHAT and CDR2 FQNNGV. The CDR3 spells CASSNAGGSGEKLFF. Written as DNA, the CDR3 is TGTGCCAGCAGCAACGCAGGGGGGTCTGGTGAAAAACTGTTTTTT. Full variable domain (missing parts from reference TRBV11-2 and TRBJ1-4): EAGVAQSPRYKIIEKRQSVAFWCNPISGHATLYWYQQILGQGPKLLIQFQNNGVVDDSQLPKDRFSAERLKGVDSTLKIQPAKLEDSAVYLCASSNAGGSGEKLFFGSGTQLSVL.

This chain uses TRBV5-6 with TRBJ1-2; D gene unclear. V was pared by 4 bases and J by 8 bases, with 24 bases between. Germline CDR1 is SGHDT and CDR2 is YYEEEE. The CDR3 spans 16 residues. The CDR3 region has the DNA TGTGCCAGCAGCACGGACGGCGAAGCAGCGATGGGGGGCTACACCTTC. This translates into CASSTDGEAAMGGYTF.

This clonotype was found many times. The chain recombines TRBV5-1 with TRBJ2-1, with TRBD2 identical over 12 bases. The junction had 6 bases not matched to a gene; V was cut back by 2 bases and J by 6 bases. The CDR3 is 16 amino acids. Germline CDR1 is SGHRS and CDR2 is YFSETQ. The CDR3 DNA is TGCGCCAGCAGCTTAATGACTAGCGGGGGACGCAATGAGCAGTTCTTC. Translating it yields CASSLMTSGGRNEQFF.

The chain recombines TRBV20-1 with TRBJ2-5, with D hard to call. Germline V CDR1 and CDR2: DFQATT, SNEGSKA (reference sequence). This CDR3 has 11 residues. The CDR3 is CRADGQETQYF. The CDR3 DNA reads TGCAGAGCAGACGGGCAAGAGACCCAGTACTTC.

The chain is built from TRBV4-1 and TRBJ1-2; D is perhaps TRBD1 (5 bases). The CDR3 is 13 amino acids. In germline, CDR1 is MGHRA, CDR2 YSYEKL. Trimming shortened V by 0 bases and J by 9 bases, and 11 bases separated the two germline ends. The CDR3, as DNA: TGCGCCAGCAGCCAAGAATTCACAGGAAGCTACACCTTC. Protein: CASSQEFTGSYTF.

This clonotype was found many times. The rearrangement joins TRBV2 to TRBJ1-3; D ambiguous. V lost 2 bases to trimming and J lost 0 bases, with 8 bases between them. This CDR3 region has 15 residues. CDR1 and CDR2 (germline): SNHLY, FYNNEI. The CDR3 DNA reads as TGTGCCAGCAGTGAATCAAGTCTCTCTGGAAACACCATATATTTT. Protein sequence: CASSESSLSGNTIYF.

This clonotype occurred many times. The rearrangement uses TRBV7-2 and TRBJ1-3; D not resolved. The CDR3 spans 14 residues. Germline CDR1 is SGHTA and CDR2 is FQGNSA. The V end lost 3 bases, the J end lost 3 bases, and 9 bases lay between the germline ends. CDR3 in DNA: TGTGCCAGCAGCTTCGGCGGTCTTGGAAACACCATATATTTT. This sequence encodes CASSFGGLGNTIYF.

This clonotype was seen repeatedly, ten times or more. This chain connects TRBV12-3 or TRBV12-4 to TRBJ2-2; 8 bases agree with TRBD2. V gave up 6 bases and J gave up 4 bases; unmatched junction bases: 4. The CDR3 is 14 residues long. DNA of the CDR3: TGTGCCAGCAGAGGGACTAGTGTCACCGGGGAGCTGTTTTTT. This codes for CASRGTSVTGELFF.

This clonotype has a handful of counts. The chain links TRBV12-3 or TRBV12-4 to TRBJ2-5; 8 bases are a match to TRBD2. After removal of 6 bases from V and 5 bases from J, the junction contained 20 bases not matched to a gene. The CDR3 is 18 residues long. CDR3: CASSLPLGGGGPGETQYF. The DNA for the CDR3 is TGTGCCAGCAGCTTACCCTTGGGGGGCGGGGGGCCCGGGGAGACCCAGTACTTC.

At least ten counts were recorded for this clonotype. This chain uses TRBV29-1 with TRBJ1-1; D uncertain. Per the germline V gene, CDR1 is SQVTM and CDR2 is ANQGSEA. The CDR3 runs 13 residues. The CDR3 loop reads CTIMERMNTEAFF. CDR3 nucleotide sequence: TGCACAATTATGGAACGGATGAACACTGAAGCTTTCTTT.

This clonotype was detected many times. The genes are TRBV11-3 and TRBJ1-2, with D possibly TRBD1 on 5 matching bases. V gave up 5 bases and J gave up 4 bases, with 11 bases separating them. The CDR3 contains 13 residues. Looked up from germline, CDR1 is SGHNT and CDR2 is YENEEA. This CDR3 reads CASSPRQSYGYTF. The CDR3 region has the DNA TGTGCCAGCAGCCCAAGACAGAGCTATGGCTACACCTTC.

CDR3: CVGEGGPGEQYF. The CDR3 DNA sequence: TGCGTCGGAGAGGGGGGGCCCGGGGAGCAGTACTTC. The chain is built from TRBV20-1 and TRBJ2-7, with a possible D match to TRBD2 (7 bases). The CDR3 is 12 residues long. Germline V gene lookup returns CDR1 DFQATT and CDR2 SNEGSKA (reference sequence).

In its sample, this clonotype was seen many times. The chain carries TRBV24-1 and TRBJ2-5; D remains unclear. This CDR3 is built from 13 residues. V shed 4 bases and J shed 4 bases, with 9 bases lying between them. The germline gives CDR1 KGHDR, CDR2 SFDVKD. The CDR3, as DNA: TGTGCCACCAGTGACCCCGGCTTAGAGACCCAGTACTTC. It encodes CATSDPGLETQYF.

This clonotype appeared many times. This chain links TRBV3-1 with TRBJ2-5, with D tentatively TRBD1 (6 bases). Per germline, CDR1 LGHDT and CDR2 YNNKEL (reference sequence). The length of the CDR3 is 14 residues. Trimming shortened V by 1 base and J by 1 base, and 7 bases separated the two germline ends. CDR3: CASSQGGGQETQYF. The CDR3 DNA is TGTGCCAGCAGCCAAGGAGGGGGCCAAGAGACCCAGTACTTC.